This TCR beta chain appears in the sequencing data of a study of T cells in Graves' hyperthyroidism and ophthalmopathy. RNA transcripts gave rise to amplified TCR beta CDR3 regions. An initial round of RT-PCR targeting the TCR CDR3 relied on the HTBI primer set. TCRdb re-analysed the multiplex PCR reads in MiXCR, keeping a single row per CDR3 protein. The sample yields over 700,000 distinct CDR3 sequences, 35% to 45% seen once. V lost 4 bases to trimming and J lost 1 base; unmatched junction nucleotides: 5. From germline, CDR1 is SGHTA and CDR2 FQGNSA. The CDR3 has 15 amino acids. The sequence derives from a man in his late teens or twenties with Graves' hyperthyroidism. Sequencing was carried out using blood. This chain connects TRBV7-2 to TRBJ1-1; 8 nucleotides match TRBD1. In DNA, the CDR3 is TGTGCCAGCAGCTCAGTCGGACAGGGGAACACTGAAGCTTTCTTT. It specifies CASSSVGQGNTEAFF.